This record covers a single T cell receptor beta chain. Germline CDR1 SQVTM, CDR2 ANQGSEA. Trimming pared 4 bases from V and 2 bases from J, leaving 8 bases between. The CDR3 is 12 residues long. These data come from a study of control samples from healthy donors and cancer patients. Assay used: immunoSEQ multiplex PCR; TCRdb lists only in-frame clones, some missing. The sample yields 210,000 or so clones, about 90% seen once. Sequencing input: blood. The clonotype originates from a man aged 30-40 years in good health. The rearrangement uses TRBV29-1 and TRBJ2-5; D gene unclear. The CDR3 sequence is CSVVKGQETQYF. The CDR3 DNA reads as TGCAGCGTTGTTAAGGGACAAGAGACCCAGTACTTC.